The clone carrying this T cell receptor (beta chain) was detected only a few times. What it recognizes is unknown. The data are from a study of regulatory T cells in long-lasting Graves disease. Study findings and constraints: The study examined only peripheral blood, not thyroid tissue.

Building the TCR beta libraries relied on iRepertoire HTBI primers, and CDR3 regions underwent Arm-PCR. Original processing notes: Across samples, 50 to 75 TRBV and around 14 TRBJ segments were found. In TCRdb, the multiplex PCR reads were re-called with MiXCR into one record per CDR3 protein. TCRdb's processing, not the study's, gives the V and J calls here. Of 410,000 or so distinct CDR3 sequences listed, more than 13% were seen once; the top ten hold over 15%. Sample time point: newly diagnosed GD, antithyroid drugs for less than 3 months. The TCR library was prepared using RNA isolated from PBMCs. Another study also made use of these data, one on T cells in Graves' hyperthyroidism and ophthalmopathy. That paper notes: Using the HTBI primer set, a first-round RT-PCR was run on the TCR CDR3. In simple terms, a model built on 13 V-J features told ophthalmopathy apart from stable hyperthyroidism.

The clonotype was recovered from a woman aged 25 to 39 with Graves disease. The starting material was peripheral blood mononuclear cells (PBMCs), obtained at new diagnosis, from a patient treated with antithyroid drugs.

The CDR3 DNA follows: TGTGCCAGCCCGATGGGCCCAGGGAGTTACAATGAGCAGTTCTTC. Protein: CASPMGPGSYNEQFF. The chain joins TRBV6-2 or TRBV6-3 to TRBJ2-1; D possibly matches TRBD1 or TRBD2 (5 bases each). Germline V CDR1 and CDR2: MNHEY, SVGEGT. The CDR3 runs to 15 residues. Trimming removed 8 bases at V and 4 bases at J, with 18 bases between.